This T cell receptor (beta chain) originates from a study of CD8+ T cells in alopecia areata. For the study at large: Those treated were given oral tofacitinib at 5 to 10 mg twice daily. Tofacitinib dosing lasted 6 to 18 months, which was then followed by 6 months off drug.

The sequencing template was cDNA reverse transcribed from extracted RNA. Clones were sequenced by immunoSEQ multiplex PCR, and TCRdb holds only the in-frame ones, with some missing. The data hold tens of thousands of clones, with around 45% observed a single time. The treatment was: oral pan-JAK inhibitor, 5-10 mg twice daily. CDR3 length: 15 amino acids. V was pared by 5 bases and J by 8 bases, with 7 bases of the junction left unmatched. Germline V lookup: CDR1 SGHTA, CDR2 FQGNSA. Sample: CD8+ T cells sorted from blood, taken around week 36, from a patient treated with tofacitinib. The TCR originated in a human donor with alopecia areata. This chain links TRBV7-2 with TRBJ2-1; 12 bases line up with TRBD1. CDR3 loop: CASSQPGTGGHEQFF. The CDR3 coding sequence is TGTGCCAGCAGCCAGCCCGGGACAGGGGGCCATGAGCAGTTCTTC.